A selection of T cell receptor beta chains follows, all from one sample in a study of blood T cell repertoires in COVID-19. Using immunoSEQ multiplex PCR, the repertoire was profiled, and TCRdb retains in-frame clones only, with some absent. The repertoire holds fewer than 250,000 clones, with 80% to 90% as singletons. The sample was peripheral blood. All receptors come from a man in his forties or fifties with acute or convalescent COVID-19. Each CDR3 is given with its conserved first and last residue. Each record gives: clone size, V gene, CDR3 length, J gene, D gene, CDR3 protein, CDR3 DNA. D genes are given only for firm matches. Clone size is shown for a subset of rows, as once, few, many or a class of expanded clone.

>-|TRBV18|15|TRBJ1-1|TRBD1
CASSPTGGPNTEAFF
TGTGCCAGCTCACCAACAGGGGGCCCGAACACTGAAGCTTTCTTT
>-|TRBV4-2|15|TRBJ2-7|-
CASSQGGLPFYEQYF
TGTGCCAGCAGCCAAGGCGGTCTGCCATTCTACGAGCAGTACTTC
>-|TRBV5-8|13|TRBJ2-3|-
CASEAEITDTQYF
TGTGCCAGCGAAGCGGAGATCACAGATACGCAGTATTTT
>-|TRBV24-1|15|TRBJ2-1|-
CATSDSLRLNNEQFF
TGTGCCACCAGTGATTCGCTCAGACTTAACAATGAGCAGTTCTTC
>-|TRBV14|15|TRBJ2-1|TRBD2
CASSQTSGSDNEQFF
TGTGCCAGCAGCCAGACTAGCGGGAGTGACAATGAGCAGTTCTTC
>-|TRBV18|13|TRBJ1-5|-
CASSPKDRQPQHF
TGTGCCAGCTCACCAAAAGATCGGCAGCCCCAGCATTTT
>-|TRBV10-3|13|TRBJ2-7|-
CAISESGVFEQYF
TGTGCCATCAGTGAGTCTGGAGTTTTCGAGCAGTACTTC
>once|TRBV19|15|TRBJ2-1|TRBD1
CASSNPGTGINEQFF
TGTGCCAGTAGTAATCCCGGGACAGGGATAAATGAGCAGTTCTTC
>-|TRBV7-2|13|TRBJ2-7|TRBD1
CASSEGTDYEQYF
TGTGCCAGCAGTGAGGGGACAGACTACGAGCAGTACTTC
>-|TRBV6-2/TRBV6-3|15|TRBJ2-7|TRBD2
CASSFLAGGRNEQYF
TGTGCCAGCAGTTTCTTAGCGGGAGGCCGCAACGAGCAGTACTTC
>few|TRBV9|14|TRBJ1-4|-
CASSQGTTNEKLFF
TGTGCCAGCAGCCAGGGAACAACTAATGAAAAACTGTTTTTT
>-|TRBV6-6|13|TRBJ1-2|TRBD1
CASNTGQNYGYTF
TGTGCCAGCAACACGGGACAGAACTATGGCTACACCTTC
>-|TRBV11-2|12|TRBJ1-5|-
CASSSQGQPQHF
TGTGCCAGCAGCTCCCAGGGTCAGCCCCAGCATTTT
>-|TRBV9|15|TRBJ2-1|TRBD2
CASSVAGGHVNEQFF
TGTGCCAGCAGCGTGGCGGGGGGCCACGTGAATGAGCAGTTCTTC
>-|TRBV3-1/TRBV3-2|15|TRBJ1-4|TRBD1
CASSHTQGAREKLFF
TGTGCCAGCAGCCACACCCAGGGGGCGCGCGAAAAACTGTTTTTT
>-|TRBV20-1|16|TRBJ2-4|TRBD2
CSASNSGELISQKQYF
TGCAGTGCTAGTAATAGCGGGGAGCTTATTAGCCAAAAACAGTACTTC
>-|TRBV5-6|14|TRBJ2-5|-
CASSLGGGLETQYF
TGTGCCAGCAGCTTAGGGGGGGGCCTCGAGACCCAGTACTTC
>once|TRBV30|13|TRBJ1-5|-
CAWSRGGIQPQHF
TGTGCCTGGAGTCGAGGGGGAATTCAGCCCCAGCATTTT
>-|TRBV5-4|14|TRBJ1-1|TRBD1
CASSLRDRGAEAFF
TGTGCCAGCAGCTTGCGGGACAGGGGGGCTGAAGCTTTCTTT
>-|TRBV7-3|14|TRBJ2-7|-
CASSSRNRAEEQYF
TGTGCCAGCAGCTCGAGAAACAGGGCTGAGGAGCAGTACTTC
>-|TRBV11-3|13|TRBJ2-1|TRBD2
CASRGGVEDEQFF
TGTGCCAGCAGGGGAGGGGTAGAAGATGAGCAGTTCTTC
>-|TRBV10-3|15|TRBJ2-7|TRBD1
CAISGDRGVLNEQYF
TGTGCCATCAGTGGGGACAGGGGAGTCCTGAACGAGCAGTACTTC
>-|TRBV2|14|TRBJ1-5|-
CASSGEVGNQPQHF
TGTGCCAGCAGTGGAGAAGTAGGCAATCAGCCCCAGCATTTT
>-|TRBV2|15|TRBJ1-6|TRBD1
CASSEGTGGNSPLHF
TGTGCCAGCAGTGAAGGGACAGGGGGAAATTCACCCCTCCACTTT
>-|TRBV18|15|TRBJ2-2|-
CASSVSDRNTGELFF
TGTGCCAGCTCAGTCTCCGACAGGAACACCGGGGAGCTGTTTTTT
>many|TRBV2|11|TRBJ2-7|-
CASSDNYEQYF
TGTGCCAGCAGTGACAACTACGAGCAGTACTTC
>-|TRBV30|15|TRBJ2-3|TRBD2
CAWSPVPGGADTQYF
TGTGCCTGGAGCCCTGTACCCGGGGGGGCAGATACGCAGTATTTT
>-|TRBV5-6|14|TRBJ2-2|-
CASSLYRNTGELFF
TGTGCCAGCAGCTTATATAGGAACACCGGGGAGCTGTTTTTT
>once|TRBV11-2|12|TRBJ1-5|-
CASSSGLQPQHF
TGTGCCAGCAGTTCGGGACTTCAGCCCCAGCATTTT
>-|TRBV6-6|16|TRBJ2-1|TRBD2
CASSPGWTGGRNEQFF
TGTGCCAGCAGTCCCGGTTGGACGGGGGGGCGAAATGAGCAGTTCTTC
>-|TRBV5-4|13|TRBJ2-5|-
CASSATVQETQYF
TGTGCCAGCAGCGCCACAGTCCAAGAGACCCAGTACTTC
>-|TRBV5-4|14|TRBJ2-7|TRBD1
CASSPRTGSYEQYF
TGTGCCAGCAGCCCCCGGACAGGCAGCTACGAGCAGTACTTC
>-|TRBV28|15|TRBJ2-7|TRBD1
CASRGRDRASYEQYF
TGTGCCAGCAGGGGCCGGGACAGGGCATCCTACGAGCAGTACTTC
>-|TRBV27|15|TRBJ2-5|-
CASSTIARIQETQYF
TGTGCCAGCAGTACCATAGCGAGAATCCAAGAGACCCAGTACTTC
>-|TRBV1|15|TRBJ2-5|-
CTSSQDWREKETQYF
TGCACCAGCAGCCAAGATTGGCGGGAGAAAGAGACCCAGTACTTC
>few|TRBV2|15|TRBJ1-5|-
CASSADIYSNQPQHF
TGTGCCAGCAGTGCAGACATTTATAGCAATCAGCCCCAGCATTTT
>-|TRBV5-1|14|TRBJ2-3|-
CASSLTGSTDTQYF
TGCGCCAGCAGCTTGACAGGGAGCACAGATACGCAGTATTTT
>-|TRBV29-1|11|TRBJ1-2|-
CSVRGASGYTF
TGCAGCGTGCGGGGGGCGTCTGGCTACACCTTC
>-|TRBV27|15|TRBJ2-5|-
CASSFGGRGQETQYF
TGTGCCAGCAGTTTTGGGGGCCGAGGCCAAGAGACCCAGTACTTC
>-|TRBV5-6|14|TRBJ1-1|-
CASSYRTSNTEAFF
TGTGCCAGCAGCTACAGGACCTCGAACACTGAAGCTTTCTTT
>once|TRBV6-2/TRBV6-3|16|TRBJ2-7|TRBD2
CASSYSRLAVLLEQYF
TGTGCCAGCAGTTACTCCCGACTAGCGGTCCTTCTCGAGCAGTACTTC
>-|TRBV5-1|10|TRBJ2-7|-
CASSIDEQYF
TGCGCCAGCAGCATCGACGAGCAGTACTTC
>-|TRBV11-2|14|TRBJ2-4|TRBD2
CASGQGLKKNIQYF
TGTGCCTCCGGGCAGGGACTAAAAAAAAACATTCAGTACTTC
>-|TRBV5-6|18|TRBJ2-1|TRBD2
CASSLGRLGLAAYNEQFF
TGTGCCAGCAGCTTGGGTCGGTTGGGACTAGCGGCCTACAATGAGCAGTTCTTC
>-|TRBV5-1|13|TRBJ1-2|TRBD1
CALLGQGPYGYTF
TGCGCCCTTCTAGGACAGGGCCCCTATGGCTACACCTTC
>-|TRBV5-8|13|TRBJ1-5|-
CASSLLGDQPQHF
TGTGCCAGCAGCTTGTTGGGCGATCAGCCCCAGCATTTT